The next 7 T cell receptor beta chains were all read from a single sample in a study of T cells in Graves' hyperthyroidism and ophthalmopathy. TCR beta CDR3 regions were amplified from RNA transcripts. First-round RT-PCR targeting the TCR CDR3 was performed with the HTBI primer set. TCRdb used MiXCR to reprocess the multiplex PCR reads, holding one entry per CDR3 protein. The profile covers 690,000 or so distinct CDR3 sequences, with around 20% appearing a single time and about a sixth taken by the ten largest. Specimen: blood. These receptors originate from a woman in her fifties or sixties with Graves' hyperthyroidism that later progressed to Graves' ophthalmopathy.

The genes are TRBV7-3 and TRBJ2-2, with D unclear. Trimming removed 5 bases at V and 0 bases at J, with 10 bases between. This CDR3 is 15 amino acids long. Germline-derived CDR1 and CDR2 are SGHTA and FQGTGA. The chain's CDR3 is CASSPPATNTGELFF. The CDR3 coding sequence is TGTGCCAGCAGCCCCCCCGCTACGAACACCGGGGAGCTGTTTTTT.

Ten or more counts support this clonotype. The chain is built from TRBV20-1 and TRBJ2-5, with D perhaps matching TRBD1 or TRBD2 (5 bases each). CDR1 is DFQATT and CDR2 is SNEGSKA in the germline V gene (reference sequence). Trimming stripped 5 bases from V and 6 bases from J, with 13 bases between. The CDR3 is made up of 12 amino acids. The CDR3, as DNA: TGCAGTGCTTGGGACCGCTCTAAGACCCAGTACTTC. Translating it yields CSAWDRSKTQYF.

This clonotype showed up many times. The CDR3 sequence is CASSQVVTSGGETQYF. DNA of the CDR3: TGTGCCAGCAGCCAAGTCGTGACTAGCGGGGGAGAGACCCAGTACTTC. The chain combines TRBV3-1 with TRBJ2-5; 12 bases line up with TRBD2. The V gene end was trimmed by 1 base and the J gene end by 4 bases; junction bases not matched to a gene: 4. The CDR3 spans 16 residues. In germline, CDR1 is LGHDT, CDR2 YNNKEL (reference sequence).

At least ten counts were recorded for this clonotype. The chain joins TRBV20-1 to TRBJ2-5; D is possibly TRBD1 (5 bases). The CDR3 totals 12 residues. CDR1 is DFQATT and CDR2 is SNEGSKA in the germline V gene (reference sequence). V was trimmed by 7 bases and J by 2 bases, leaving 11 bases between them. The CDR3 nucleotides read TGCAGTGTTGGGGCGGTACAAGAGACCCAGTACTTC. Residues: CSVGAVQETQYF.

This clonotype has at least ten counts. This chain joins TRBV5-5 and TRBJ1-1; no clear D gene. V was clipped by 1 base and J by 6 bases, with 4 bases between them. The CDR3 is made up of 11 amino acids. The germline gives CDR1 SGHKS, CDR2 YYEKEE (reference sequence). The chain's CDR3 is CASSLLSEAFF. For the CDR3, the DNA is TGTGCCAGCAGCTTGTTATCTGAAGCTTTCTTT. The variable domain in full, completed from reference TRBV5-5 and TRBJ1-1, reads DAGVTQSPTHLIKTRGQQVTLRCSPISGHKSVSWYQQVLGQGPQFIFQYYEKEERGRGNFPDRFSARQFPNYSSELNVNALLLGDSALYLCASSLLSEAFFGQGTRLTVV.

This chain connects TRBV10-1 to TRBJ2-3; 9 bases agree with TRBD2. CDR3 length: 16 residues. Germline V gives CDR1 WNHNN, CDR2 SYGVQD (reference sequence). Trimming at V came to 4 bases and at J to 6 bases, leaving 11 bases not matched to a gene. The CDR3 here is CASSGNVAGDWDTQYF. CDR3 coding DNA: TGCGCCAGCAGTGGAAACGTAGCGGGGGATTGGGATACGCAGTATTTT.

The sample holds many counts of this clonotype. This sequence joins TRBV5-1 and TRBJ2-1; D gene ambiguous. Germline V gene lookup returns CDR1 SGHRS and CDR2 YFSETQ. The CDR3 has 13 amino acids. V lost 3 bases and J 5 bases, leaving 9 bases between the germline ends. The CDR3 region is CASSWATHNEQFF. DNA of the CDR3: TGCGCCAGCAGCTGGGCCACCCACAATGAGCAGTTCTTC.